This TCR beta chain came from a study of T cell changes during pregnancy in multiple sclerosis. Only in-frame clones appear in the TCRdb table, and some are missing; sequencing was by immunoSEQ multiplex PCR. The table shows about 60,000 clones, with about 90% occurring only once. This clone was counted once. The clonotype was recovered from a female donor with multiple sclerosis, enrolled in a pregnancy study. This specimen consisted of peripheral blood, obtained in the first trimester of pregnancy.

CDR3 sequence reads: CASSPLSYNEQFF. CDR3 nucleotides: TGTGCCAGCTCACCTCTTAGCTACAATGAGCAGTTCTTC. V usage is TRBV18 and J usage is TRBJ2-1; D unresolved. The germline gives CDR1 KGHSH, CDR2 LQKENI. The length of the CDR3 is 13 residues. Trimming removed 3 bases at V and 3 bases at J, with 6 bases between.